What follows is one TCR beta chain and its context. This CDR3 has 14 residues. Deletions cut 3 bases from V and 0 bases from J, with 8 bases between. In germline, CDR1 is LNHNV, CDR2 YYDKDF (reference sequence). How the authors handled the data: Reference gene primer amplification gave estimated nucleated cell counts. Here immunoSEQ multiplex PCR was the method, and the copy in TCRdb shows in-frame clones only, minus some. For V, J and clone size, that table is used; D and trimming come from the DNA. The data show 190,000 or so clones, 80% to 90% seen once. These data originate in a study of blood T cell repertoires in COVID-19.

What was sequenced was peripheral blood. The chain has TRBV15 and TRBJ1-1; D is ambiguous. The sequence was collected from a woman aged 70-85 years with acute or convalescent COVID-19. CDR3: CATSREPVNTEAFF. CDR3 nucleotide sequence: TGTGCCACCAGCAGGGAGCCCGTGAACACTGAAGCTTTCTTT.